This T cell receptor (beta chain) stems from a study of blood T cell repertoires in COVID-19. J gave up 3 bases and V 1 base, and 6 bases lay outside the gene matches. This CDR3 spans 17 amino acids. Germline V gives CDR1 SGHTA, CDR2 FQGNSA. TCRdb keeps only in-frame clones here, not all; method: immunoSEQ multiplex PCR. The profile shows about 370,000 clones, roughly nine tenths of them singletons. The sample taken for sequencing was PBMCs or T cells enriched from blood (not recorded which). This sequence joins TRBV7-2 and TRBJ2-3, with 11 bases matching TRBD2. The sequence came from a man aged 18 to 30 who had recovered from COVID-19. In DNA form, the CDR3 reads TGTGCCAGCAGCTTAGTAGCGGGGGGGCGAAGGACAGATACGCAGTATTTT. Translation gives CASSLVAGGRRTDTQYF.